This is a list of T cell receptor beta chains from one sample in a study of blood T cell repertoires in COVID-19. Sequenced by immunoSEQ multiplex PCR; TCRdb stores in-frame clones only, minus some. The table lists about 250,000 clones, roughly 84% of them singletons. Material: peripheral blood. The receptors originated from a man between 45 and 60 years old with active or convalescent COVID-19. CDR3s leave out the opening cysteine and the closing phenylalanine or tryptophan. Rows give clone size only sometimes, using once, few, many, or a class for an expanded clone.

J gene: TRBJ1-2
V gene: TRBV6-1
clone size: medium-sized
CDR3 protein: ASSETGYYGYT

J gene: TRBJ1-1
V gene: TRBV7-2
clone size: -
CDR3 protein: ASTGQGNTEAF

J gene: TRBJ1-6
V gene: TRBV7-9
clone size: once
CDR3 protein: ASSLVGQGDSPLH

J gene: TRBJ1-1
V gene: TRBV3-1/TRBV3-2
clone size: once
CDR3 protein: ASSSTGDTEAF

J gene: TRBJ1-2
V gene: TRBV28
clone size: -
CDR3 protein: ASTTILANYGYT

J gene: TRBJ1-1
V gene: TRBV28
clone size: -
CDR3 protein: ASSPEMIEAF

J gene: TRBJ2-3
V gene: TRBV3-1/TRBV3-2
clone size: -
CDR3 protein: ASSPNLAGGRDTQY

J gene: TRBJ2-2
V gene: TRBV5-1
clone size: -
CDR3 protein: ASSPSRGNTGELF

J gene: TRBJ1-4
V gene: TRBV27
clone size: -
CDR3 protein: ASRRAGTNEKLF

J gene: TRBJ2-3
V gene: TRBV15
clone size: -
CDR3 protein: ATSSRDFFTDTQY

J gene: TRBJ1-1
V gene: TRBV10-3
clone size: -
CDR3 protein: AISSPTTGNTEAF

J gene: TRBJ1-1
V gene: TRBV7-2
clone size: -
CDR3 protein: ASSINLWNTEAF

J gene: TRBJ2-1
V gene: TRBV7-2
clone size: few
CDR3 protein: ASSPPGGAIYNEQF

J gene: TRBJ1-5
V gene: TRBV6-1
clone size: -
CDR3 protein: ASSEAPRDQPQH

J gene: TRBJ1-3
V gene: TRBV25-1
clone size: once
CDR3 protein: ASSDSTVSSGNTIY

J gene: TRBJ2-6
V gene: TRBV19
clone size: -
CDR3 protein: ASSTSGGSGANVLT

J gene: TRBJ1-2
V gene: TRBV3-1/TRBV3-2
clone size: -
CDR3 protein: ASSQHDLAVTGYT

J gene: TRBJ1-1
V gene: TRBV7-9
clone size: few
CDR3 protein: ASSKLPSGGQVTEAF

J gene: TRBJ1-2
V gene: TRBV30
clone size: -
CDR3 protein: AWGTGYYGYT

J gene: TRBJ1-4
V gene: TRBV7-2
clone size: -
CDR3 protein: ASSLVPGRGVEKLF

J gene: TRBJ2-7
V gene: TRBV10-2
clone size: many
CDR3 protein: ASSESGTNIGGVYEQY

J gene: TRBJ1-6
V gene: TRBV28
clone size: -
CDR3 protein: ASGYSGGVGSPLH

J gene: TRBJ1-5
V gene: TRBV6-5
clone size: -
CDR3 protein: ASSYSQGQYNQPQH

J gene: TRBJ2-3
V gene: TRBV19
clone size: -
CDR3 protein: ASSRTGDTQY

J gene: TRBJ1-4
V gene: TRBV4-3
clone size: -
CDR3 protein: ASSQVGLGPGTEKLF

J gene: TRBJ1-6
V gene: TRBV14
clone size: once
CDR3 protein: ASSQEQGGISPLH

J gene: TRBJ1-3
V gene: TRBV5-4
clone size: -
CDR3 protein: ASSPGIQGSNGNTIY

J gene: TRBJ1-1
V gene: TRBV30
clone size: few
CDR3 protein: AWSGTGKTEAF

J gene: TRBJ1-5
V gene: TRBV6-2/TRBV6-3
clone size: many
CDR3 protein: ASSYLGPRGLDQPQH

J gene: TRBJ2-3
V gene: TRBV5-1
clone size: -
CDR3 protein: ASSLELDSGLAGPTSTDTQY

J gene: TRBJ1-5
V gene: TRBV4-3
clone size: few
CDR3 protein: ASSQDYESVAQH